The 23 T cell receptor beta chains given below trace back to one sample, sequenced in a study of shared clonotypes between healthy human individuals. Sequencing was performed with immunoSEQ multiplex PCR; in TCRdb, only in-frame clones are kept and a portion is missing. The sample gives roughly 2 million clones, approximately 94% of which show up once; roughly 0.13% is in the top ten. The sequencing sample was made of naive CD4+ T cells sorted from blood. The sample's subset: CD45RA+ positively selected. The receptor source for this set is a man between 18 and 35 years old in good health.

The genes are TRBV5-4 and TRBJ2-2; the match to TRBD2 covers 7 bases. J lost 2 bases, V lost 4 bases, and 5 bases had no gene match. The CDR3 is 15 residues long. Germline lookup yields CDR1 SGHNT and CDR2 YYREEE (reference sequence). CDR3 protein: CASSPTSDNTGELFF. In DNA form, the CDR3 reads TGTGCCAGCAGCCCTACTAGCGACAACACCGGGGAGCTGTTTTTT.

This CDR3 is CASSERQTNTGELFF. Written as DNA, the CDR3 is TGTGCCAGCAGCGAGAGACAGACGAACACCGGGGAGCTGTTTTTT. The chain combines TRBV9 with TRBJ2-2; D may be TRBD1 (5 bases). This CDR3 spans 15 amino acids. V was pared by 3 bases and J by 0 bases, with 9 bases between. Germline CDR1 and CDR2: SGDLS and YYNGEE. The complete variable domain, with remaining parts taken from reference TRBV9 and TRBJ2-2, reads DSGVTQTPKHLITATGQRVTLRCSPRSGDLSVYWYQQSLDQGLQFLIQYYNGEERAKGNILERFSAQQFPDLHSELNLSSLELGDSALYFCASSERQTNTGELFFGEGSRLTVL.

J is TRBJ1-2 and V is TRBV29-1, with TRBD1 as a possible D gene (5 bases). The CDR3 loop spans 11 amino acids. The V end was cut by 6 bases, the J end by 8 bases, with 13 bases between. Germline assignment: CDR1 SQVTM and CDR2 ANQGSEA. This CDR3 is CSVQGIAGYTF. The CDR3 region has the DNA TGCAGCGTCCAGGGTATTGCAGGCTACACCTTC.

This chain uses TRBV6-6 with TRBJ2-7; D might be TRBD1 or TRBD2, each matching 5 bases. The germline V gene encodes CDR1 MNHNY and CDR2 SVGAGI (reference sequence). The CDR3 runs to 16 residues. V lost 2 bases and J lost 2, with 16 bases in between. This chain's CDR3 is CASSYNRDRGPYEQYF. The CDR3 DNA sequence: TGTGCCAGCAGTTACAACCGGGACCGGGGTCCCTACGAGCAGTACTTC.

This sequence joins TRBV28 and TRBJ2-1; 12 positions agree with TRBD2. CDR3 length: 18 residues. V shed 3 bases and J 8 bases; nucleotides not matched to a gene: 14. Germline V gene lookup returns CDR1 MDHEN and CDR2 SYDVKM. The CDR3 sequence is CASSFPRLAGVNLHEQFF. The CDR3 DNA is TGTGCCAGCAGTTTTCCGAGACTAGCGGGAGTTAATTTGCATGAGCAGTTCTTC.

This clone was seen a single time. This chain joins TRBV28 and TRBJ2-7, with 7 bases lining up with TRBD1. Germline-derived CDR1 and CDR2 are MDHEN and SYDVKM. The CDR3 sequence is 15 residues long. With 6 bases clipped from V and 3 bases from J, the junction kept 11 bases outside the gene matches. The CDR3 bases are TGTGCCAGCAGCCTACCGACAGGGCGAGGCTACGAGCAGTACTTC. It is translated as CASSLPTGRGYEQYF.

The rearrangement joins TRBV28 to TRBJ2-7; TRBD1 agrees at 10 bases. Losses at the gene ends were 3 bases for V and 6 bases for J; bases not matched to a gene: 5. The CDR3 totals 14 residues. CDR1 and CDR2 from the germline V gene are MDHEN and SYDVKM. Here the CDR3 DNA reads TGTGCCAGCAGTTTGACAGGGGGCGTTTTCGAGCAGTACTTC. Translating it yields CASSLTGGVFEQYF. The full variable domain, its missing parts supplied by reference TRBV28 and TRBJ2-7, is DVKVTQSSRYLVKRTGEKVFLECVQDMDHENMFWYRQDPGLGLRLIYFSYDVKMKEKGDIPEGYSVSREKKERFSLILESASTNQTSMYLCASSLTGGVFEQYFGPGTRLTVT.

The CDR3, as DNA: TGTGCCAGCAGCTTCGACAGGGATCCCCCCTACGAGCAGTACTTC. This translates into CASSFDRDPPYEQYF. V usage is TRBV7-9 and J usage is TRBJ2-7, with 7 nucleotides matching TRBD1. Germline CDR1 reads SEHNR; CDR2 reads FQNEAQ (reference sequence). J lost 2 bases, V lost 3 bases, and 7 bases had no gene match. CDR3 length equals 15 residues.

This clone was detected only once. V is TRBV25-1 and J is TRBJ1-2; maybe TRBD1 (5 bases). There are 15 residues in the CDR3. The V gene's germline CDR1 is MGHDK and CDR2 SYGVNS. Trimming left V 1 base short and J 4 bases short, with 13 bases between. CDR3: CASSESGRAGYGYTF. The CDR3 nucleotides are TGTGCCAGCAGTGAATCTGGCAGGGCAGGCTATGGCTACACCTTC.

The chain uses TRBV7-9 and TRBJ1-4; D is perhaps TRBD1 (6 bases). This CDR3 comprises 15 residues. Trimming stripped 5 bases from V and 8 bases from J, with 18 bases between. Looked up from germline, CDR1 is SEHNR and CDR2 is FQNEAQ (reference sequence). CDR3 sequence (DNA): TGTGCCAGCAGCCCCACAGGGCTCGTTGGGGAAAAACTGTTTTTT. It yields the protein CASSPTGLVGEKLFF.

The chain couples TRBV5-1 to TRBJ1-3; 10 positions match TRBD1. Germline lookup yields CDR1 SGHRS and CDR2 YFSETQ. The CDR3 contains 19 residues. V trimming: 4 bases; J trimming: 0 bases; junction bases outside the gene matches: 13. Here the CDR3 DNA reads TGCGCCAGCAGCCGTCGGGACAGGGGCACGACCAGCTCTGGAAACACCATATATTTT. This sequence encodes CASSRRDRGTTSSGNTIYF.

Note on this clone: One junction end disagrees with the germline gene, perhaps due to a read error. The chain combines TRBV7-7 with TRBJ2-7; a weak D match, TRBD2 (6 bases). Germline V CDR1 and CDR2: SSHAT, FNYEAQ (reference sequence). The CDR3 covers 14 residues. The CDR3 nucleotides read TGTGCTAGCAGCCTAAAGGAGGGAGCGAACGAGCAGTACTTC. Protein sequence: CASSLKEGANEQYF. The whole variable domain, remainder taken from reference TRBV7-7 and TRBJ2-7, is GAGVSQSPRYKVTKRGQDVTLRCDPISSHATLYWYQQALGQGPEFLTYFNYEAQPDKSGLPSDRFSAERPEGSISTLTIQRTEQRDSAMYRCASSLKEGANEQYFGPGTRLTVT.

This chain connects TRBV18 to TRBJ1-5, with no clear D. The CDR3 runs 16 residues. Per the germline V gene, CDR1 is KGHSH and CDR2 is LQKENI. V shed 2 bases and J shed 0 bases, with 11 bases lying between them. CDR3 coding DNA: TGTGCCAGCTCACCATTCAGGCAGGATAGCAATCAGCCCCAGCATTTT. Translating gives CASSPFRQDSNQPQHF.

This rearrangement joins TRBV30 to TRBJ1-2; 8 bases are shared with TRBD1. There are 15 residues in the CDR3. Germline loops: CDR1 GTSNPN, CDR2 SVGIG (reference sequence). J lost 7 bases, V lost 1 base, and 11 bases had no gene match. The CDR3 nucleotides read TGTGCCTGGAGTGGAAATCGGCAGGGGGCGGCTGGCTACACCTTC. Encoded protein: CAWSGNRQGAAGYTF.

This clone was detected a few times. The genes are TRBV10-3 and TRBJ1-3, with 9 nucleotides matching TRBD1. Germline loops: CDR1 ENHRY, CDR2 SYGVKD. The CDR3 has 13 residues. The V and J ends lost 10 bases and 4 bases, in that order; junction bases with no gene match: 5. For the CDR3, the DNA is TGTGCCACAAGGGACAGGGAGGGAAACACCATATATTTT. It translates to CATRDREGNTIYF.

Note on this clone: An end of the junction differs from the germline gene, which may be a read error. Other nucleotide sequences from this sample produce the same CDR3. The DNA of the CDR3 is TGTGCCAGCAGCCTAGACAGTGAAGCTTTCTTT. Translation gives CASSLDSEAFF. The chain is built from TRBV11-2 and TRBJ1-1, with D maybe TRBD1 (5 bases). The CDR3 has 11 residues. CDR1 and CDR2 from the germline V gene are SGHAT and FQNNGV.

Details on this clone: The same CDR3 can be traced to other DNA sequences in this sample. The rearrangement uses TRBV9 and TRBJ1-5, with TRBD1 as a possible D gene (6 bases). This CDR3 contains 14 residues. The V end lost 3 bases, the J end lost 3 bases, and 10 bases lay between the germline ends. The germline gives CDR1 SGDLS, CDR2 YYNGEE. The CDR3 bases are TGTGCCAGCAGCGCAGGACAGATCAATCAGCCCCAGCATTTT. Residues: CASSAGQINQPQHF.

CDR3 in DNA: TGTGCCAGCAGTACAACAGGGCCCTTGAACACTGAAGCTTTCTTT. Protein sequence: CASSTTGPLNTEAFF. The chain carries TRBV6-6 and TRBJ1-1, with a tentative D call TRBD1 (6 bases). Trimming took off 5 bases at V and 0 bases at J, with 13 bases between the two ends. Germline CDR1 is MNHNY and CDR2 is SVGAGI (reference sequence). The CDR3 is 15 amino acids.

This clone occurred once. The chain recombines TRBV5-4 with TRBJ2-3; TRBD1 agrees at 8 bases. Looked up from germline, CDR1 is SGHNT and CDR2 is YYREEE (reference sequence). The V gene end was trimmed by 4 bases and the J gene end by 2 bases; junction bases not matched to a gene: 6. The CDR3 totals 15 residues. The CDR3 DNA reads as TGTGCCAGCAGCCCGACAGGGGCCTACACAGATACGCAGTATTTT. This translates into CASSPTGAYTDTQYF.

Comments on this clone: This specimen includes other DNA sequences encoding the same CDR3. The chain links TRBV5-1 to TRBJ1-2; D might be TRBD1 (5 bases). V was clipped by 0 bases and J by 4 bases, with 10 bases between them. In germline, CDR1 is SGHRS, CDR2 YFSETQ. The CDR3 runs 14 residues. This CDR3 is CASSLAQGGYGYTF. The DNA for the CDR3 is TGCGCCAGCAGCTTGGCCCAGGGTGGCTATGGCTACACCTTC.

V usage is TRBV9 and J usage is TRBJ2-3, with D hard to call. The CDR3 is 14 residues long. V dropped 2 bases and J dropped 0 bases, with 7 bases sitting between them. Germline V gene data show CDR1 as SGDLS and CDR2 as YYNGEE. CDR3 coding DNA: TGTGCCAGCAGCGTTTCAGTGAGCACAGATACGCAGTATTTT. Its translation is CASSVSVSTDTQYF.

The chain employs TRBV5-1 and TRBJ2-5; D gene ambiguous. V lost 0 bases and J 8 bases, leaving 11 bases between the germline ends. The CDR3 spans 13 residues. Germline V lookup: CDR1 SGHRS, CDR2 YFSETQ. This CDR3 reads CASSLGQGFTQYF. The CDR3 bases are TGCGCCAGCAGCTTGGGACAAGGGTTTACCCAGTACTTC.

The chain joins TRBV27 to TRBJ2-2; 7 bases align to TRBD1. This CDR3 spans 14 amino acids. V was clipped by 7 bases and J by 6 bases; unmatched bases: 8. The germline V gene has CDR1 MNHEY and CDR2 SMNVEV (reference sequence). CDR3 in DNA: TGTGCCAGCACCCCCGACAGGGTTCCCGGGGAGCTGTTTTTT. Protein: CASTPDRVPGELFF.